The next 14 T cell receptor beta chains were all read from a single sample in a study of blood T cells in healthy people across ages. The second PCR ran about 6 to 12 cycles with a sample-barcoded 5' primer and J-beta primers. TCRdb re-called the 5' RACE reads with MiXCR, one entry per CDR3 protein. The sample has 600,000 to 800,000 distinct CDR3 sequences, over 40% seen once. Sequenced sample: blood. These receptors were taken from a woman older than 75 in good health.

A word on this clonotype: This sequence may be a read error, since a much larger clone differs from it by one base. The rearrangement joins TRBV3-1 to TRBJ2-3; 8 bases line up with TRBD2. J was trimmed by 4 bases and V by 0 bases; bases with no gene match: 12. Germline CDR1 LGHDT, CDR2 YNNKEL (reference sequence). The CDR3 has 18 amino acids. CDR3 in amino acids: CASSQDLIAGFDSDTQYF. CDR3 nucleotides: TGTGCCAGCAGCCAAGATCTAATAGCGGGGTTTGACTCAGATACGCAGTATTTT.

This clonotype occurred many times. The V and J genes are TRBV5-5 and TRBJ2-3; TRBD1 might be the D (6 bases). The CDR3 runs to 14 residues. Germline assignment: CDR1 SGHKS and CDR2 YYEKEE (reference sequence). Trimming removed 2 bases at V and 4 bases at J, with 11 bases between. This chain's CDR3 is CASSFLGAADTQYF. The CDR3 bases are TGTGCCAGCAGCTTCTTGGGGGCTGCAGATACGCAGTATTTT.

The rearrangement links TRBV13 to TRBJ2-1; TRBD2 matches at 8 bases. Germline V gene data show CDR1 as PRHDT and CDR2 as FYEKMQ (reference sequence). V was clipped by 5 bases and J by 10 bases; unmatched bases: 13. The CDR3 totals 15 residues. The chain's CDR3 is CASSIILARGAEQFF. CDR3 DNA: TGTGCCAGCAGCATTATACTAGCGCGGGGGGCAGAGCAGTTCTTC. Using reference TRBV13 and TRBJ2-1 for the parts outside the CDR3, the full variable domain is AAGVIQSPRHLIKEKRETATLKCYPIPRHDTVYWYQQGPGQDPQFLISFYEKMQSDKGSIPDRFSAQQFSDYHSELNMSSLELGDSALYFCASSIILARGAEQFFGPGTRLTVL.

This clonotype came up many times. This chain joins TRBV28 and TRBJ2-7; no clear D. This CDR3 comprises 15 residues. CDR1 and CDR2 from the germline V gene are MDHEN and SYDVKM. Trimming removed 6 bases at V and 4 bases at J, with 19 bases between. The CDR3 region has the DNA TGTGCCAGCAGCCTTCCTCCGGGTCTTCCTTACGAGCAGTACTTC. As protein: CASSLPPGLPYEQYF.

This clonotype was counted only a few times. The rearrangement links TRBV20-1 to TRBJ1-4; 7 bases fit TRBD1. The V segment lost 3 bases and the J segment 6 bases; nucleotides outside the gene matches: 10. This CDR3 is 15 amino acids long. The germline V gene encodes CDR1 DFQATT and CDR2 SNEGSKA (reference sequence). The chain's CDR3 is CSASYRGRPDEKLFF. For the CDR3, the DNA is TGCAGTGCTAGTTACAGGGGCCGGCCGGATGAAAAACTGTTTTTT.

This rearrangement joins TRBV29-1 to TRBJ2-3; D is unresolved. The CDR3 is made up of 12 amino acids. Germline assignment: CDR1 SQVTM and CDR2 ANQGSEA. The V gene lost 6 bases and the J gene lost 1 base, with 8 bases spanning the gap. The CDR3 sequence: CSVAAGTDTQYF. The DNA for the CDR3 is TGCAGCGTGGCGGCGGGCACAGATACGCAGTATTTT.

This clonotype was counted ten times or more. The chain employs TRBV29-1 and TRBJ2-3; TRBD2 agrees at 11 bases. The length of the CDR3 is 16 residues. The germline V gene encodes CDR1 SQVTM and CDR2 ANQGSEA. Losses at the gene ends were 0 bases for V and 6 bases for J; bases not matched to a gene: 8. The CDR3 here is CSVEETTSGAADTQYF. Here the CDR3 DNA reads TGCAGCGTTGAAGAGACGACTAGCGGGGCTGCGGATACGCAGTATTTT.

The CDR3 here is CASSLGAGTQFQYF. In DNA form, the CDR3 reads TGTGCCAGCAGCTTAGGAGCGGGCACTCAGTTCCAGTACTTC. The V and J genes are TRBV11-2 and TRBJ2-7; a possible D gene is TRBD2 (6 bases). The CDR3 spans 14 residues. From germline, CDR1 is SGHAT and CDR2 FQNNGV. V was trimmed by 1 base and J by 10 bases, leaving 17 bases between them. Using reference TRBV11-2 and TRBJ2-7 for the parts outside the CDR3, the full variable domain is EAGVAQSPRYKIIEKRQSVAFWCNPISGHATLYWYQQILGQGPKLLIQFQNNGVVDDSQLPKDRFSAERLKGVDSTLKIQPAKLEDSAVYLCASSLGAGTQFQYFGPGTRLTVT.

The gene calls are TRBV5-1 and TRBJ2-5, with unresolved D. Per germline, CDR1 SGHRS and CDR2 YFSETQ. The CDR3 has 12 residues. V was pared by 0 bases and J by 11 bases, with 11 bases between. The chain's CDR3 is CASSLDIHEQYF. CDR3 coding DNA: TGCGCCAGCAGCTTGGATATCCATGAGCAGTACTTC.

This clonotype showed up many times. The rearrangement uses TRBV20-1 and TRBJ1-5; a possible D gene is TRBD1 (6 bases). Per the germline V gene, CDR1 is DFQATT and CDR2 is SNEGSKA (reference sequence). Trimming removed 5 bases from V and 3 bases from J, with 11 bases in between. This CDR3 spans 13 amino acids. Here the CDR3 DNA reads TGCAGTGCTCGCGGACAGTACAATCAGCCCCAGCATTTT. Translation gives CSARGQYNQPQHF.

The chain links TRBV4-3 to TRBJ1-5; D is uncertain. Germline CDR1 is LGHNA and CDR2 is YSLEER. V was clipped by 0 bases and J by 4 bases, with 13 bases between them. The CDR3 length is 16 residues. The CDR3 spells CASSQDFGPENQPQHF. The CDR3 bases are TGCGCCAGCAGCCAAGATTTCGGACCGGAGAATCAGCCCCAGCATTTT.

This chain joins TRBV28 and TRBJ2-1, with a tentative D call TRBD1 (5 bases). V dropped 8 bases and J dropped 3 bases, with 11 bases sitting between them. CDR3 length: 13 amino acids. The germline V gene has CDR1 MDHEN and CDR2 SYDVKM. CDR3 DNA: TGTGCCAGCCGACAGCAGGACTACAATGAGCAGTTCTTC. Its protein is CASRQQDYNEQFF.

This clonotype was recorded many times. The chain couples TRBV5-1 to TRBJ2-3; D perhaps matches TRBD1 (5 bases). Trimming shortened V by 1 base and J by 4 bases, and 13 bases separated the two germline ends. The length of the CDR3 is 15 residues. Germline loops: CDR1 SGHRS, CDR2 YFSETQ. CDR3 region: CASSLRQLGADTQYF. The CDR3 DNA reads as TGCGCCAGCAGCTTGCGACAGCTTGGCGCAGATACGCAGTATTTT.

This clonotype has more than one count but fewer than ten. The chain carries TRBV14 and TRBJ2-2; 7 bases match TRBD2. This CDR3 comprises 14 residues. CDR1 and CDR2 (germline): SGHDN, FVKESK. V dropped 5 bases and J dropped 6; count of bases not matched to a gene: 6. This CDR3 is CASSTHRGAGELFF. CDR3 DNA sequence: TGTGCCAGCAGCACTCACCGGGGGGCCGGGGAGCTGTTTTTT.